The 2 T cell receptor beta chains presented below share a single source sample, sequenced in a study of blood T cell repertoires in COVID-19. Profiling relied on immunoSEQ multiplex PCR, and the TCRdb table lists in-frame clones only, not all of them. The sample yields roughly 190,000 clones, roughly 76% seen once. The sample was peripheral blood. The receptors shown here come from a woman aged 40 to 50 with COVID-19, enrolled during active disease.

This clone has a single count. This rearrangement joins TRBV7-3 to TRBJ2-1, with 12 bases lining up with TRBD2. This CDR3 is 17 amino acids long. CDR1 is SGHTA, CDR2 FQGTGA, per germline. The V gene end was trimmed by 2 bases and the J gene end by 9 bases; junction bases not matched to a gene: 11. The chain's CDR3 is CASSLSSGTSGLGEQFF. The CDR3 DNA sequence: TGTGCCAGCAGCTTATCTAGTGGGACTAGCGGGTTGGGTGAGCAGTTCTTC.

V and J are TRBV15 and TRBJ2-5, with a weak D call TRBD2 (7 bases). This CDR3 region has 13 residues. Germline-derived CDR1 and CDR2 are LNHNV and YYDKDF (reference sequence). Trimming took off 4 bases at V and 7 bases at J, with 13 bases between the two ends. CDR3 sequence reads: CATSNGGRVTQYF. The CDR3 coding sequence is TGTGCCACCAGCAACGGGGGGCGCGTGACCCAGTACTTC.